The TCR beta chain described here comes from a study of cytomegalovirus exposure and HLA in healthy donors. Overall study results and limits: The finding came from a later analysis; first-cohort TCR clusters tended to co-occur in the 110 or so validation repertoires. Most sequenced TCRs were rare (though some public TCRs occurred in many donors). In vitro assays verified that three CMV-associated chains recognized CMV antigens specifically.

The donors were part of the validation cohort, which consisted of roughly 120 subjects and was separate from the first cohort of around 620 subjects. Data came from immunoSEQ multiplex PCR; TCRdb stores just in-frame clones and leaves some out. The sample includes 150,000 to 200,000 clones, approximately 89% of them seen just once. V gave up 0 bases and J gave up 7 bases, with 10 bases separating them. The CDR3 consists of 13 residues. Per germline, CDR1 ENHRY and CDR2 SYGVKD. Regarding this clone: Its antigen is undetermined.

Material: PBMCs. The receptor was derived from a man aged 25 to 45 in good health and CMV-seropositive. This chain links TRBV10-3 with TRBJ2-7; weak D call: TRBD1 (5 bases). The CDR3 here is CAISESKQGEQYF. The CDR3 DNA sequence: TGTGCCATCAGTGAGTCGAAGCAGGGAGAGCAGTACTTC.